This T cell receptor beta chain is from a study of CD8 T cell repertoires and HIV-1 epitope variants. Study context: Controls were a CMV, EBV and flu peptide pool, Ebola AY9 negative control, and no-peptide well.

In its sample, this clone was seen a few times. Its antigen is still unknown. V lost 3 bases, J lost 9 bases, and 18 bases lay in between. The CDR3 totals 14 residues. Germline loops: CDR1 MNHNY, CDR2 SVGAGI (reference sequence). Produced via immunoSEQ multiplex PCR; TCRdb's table is partial and in-frame only. The sample records approximately 2,600 clones, 69% being singletons. This chain links TRBV6-6 with TRBJ2-7, with D tentatively TRBD1 (5 bases). Sequences were obtained from cultured CD8+ T cells derived from PBMCs. The receptor was isolated from a male donor with HIV. In nucleotides, the CDR3 is TGTGCCAGCAGTTATCAGGGCCCCCCGGACGGGCAGTACTTC. Translated, it gives CASSYQGPPDGQYF.